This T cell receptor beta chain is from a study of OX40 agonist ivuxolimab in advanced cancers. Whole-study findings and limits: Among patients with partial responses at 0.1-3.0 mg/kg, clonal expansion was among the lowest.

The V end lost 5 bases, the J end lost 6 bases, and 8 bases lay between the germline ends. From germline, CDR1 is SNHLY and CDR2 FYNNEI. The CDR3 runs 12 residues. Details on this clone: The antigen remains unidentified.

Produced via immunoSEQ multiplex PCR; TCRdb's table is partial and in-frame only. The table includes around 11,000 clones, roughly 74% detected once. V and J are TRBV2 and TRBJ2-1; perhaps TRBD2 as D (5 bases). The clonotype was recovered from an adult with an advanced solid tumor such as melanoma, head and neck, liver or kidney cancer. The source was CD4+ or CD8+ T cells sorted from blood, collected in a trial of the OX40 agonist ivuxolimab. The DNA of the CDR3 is TGTGCCAGCAGTATGGGGAGCAATGAGCAGTTCTTC. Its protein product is CASSMGSNEQFF.